Presented here are 24 T cell receptor beta chains from one specimen sequenced in a study of cytomegalovirus exposure and HLA in healthy donors. PCR involved 60 Vbeta and 13 Jbeta primers. Method: immunoSEQ multiplex PCR; TCRdb's copy keeps in-frame clones and lacks some. This sample has about 140,000 clones, with more than 60% found just once. Sample: PBMCs. Source of these receptors: a man aged 40-49 years in good health and CMV-seronegative.

J is TRBJ2-5 and V is TRBV5-4; the D gene is possibly TRBD2 (5 bases). Per the germline V gene, CDR1 is SGHNT and CDR2 is YYREEE (reference sequence). V was shortened by 1 base and J by 5 bases, with 15 bases between the two germline ends. The CDR3 is 15 residues long. CDR3 amino acids: CASSLIRGTQETQYF. The CDR3 bases are TGTGCCAGCAGCTTGATCCGGGGTACCCAGGAGACCCAGTACTTC.

This chain joins TRBV4-3 and TRBJ2-3; unclear D gene. The ends were cut back, 2 bases at V and 4 bases at J, with 10 bases in the middle. This CDR3 contains 14 residues. CDR1 LGHNA and CDR2 YSLEER come from the germline V gene. CDR3 region: CASSQNLYADTQYF. CDR3 coding DNA: TGCGCCAGCAGCCAAAACCTCTATGCAGATACGCAGTATTTT.

The rearrangement links TRBV13 to TRBJ1-2; D ambiguous. The V end was cut by 0 bases, the J end by 8 bases, with 13 bases between. This CDR3 is 14 amino acids long. The germline V gene has CDR1 PRHDT and CDR2 FYEKMQ (reference sequence). This chain's CDR3 is CASSLGGSGGGYTF. The DNA for the CDR3 is TGTGCCAGCAGCTTAGGGGGGTCCGGAGGAGGCTACACCTTC.

V and J are TRBV7-8 and TRBJ2-2, with TRBD1 as a possible D gene (5 bases). This CDR3 has 16 residues. V lost 5 bases and J lost 7, with 20 bases in between. Germline CDR1 SGHVS, CDR2 FQNEAQ. The CDR3 sequence: CASSPGQGRFGGELFF. For the CDR3, the DNA is TGTGCCAGCAGCCCTGGCCAGGGTCGGTTTGGCGGGGAGCTGTTTTTT.

This clone showed up just once. The chain has TRBV4-3 and TRBJ2-2; D ambiguous. The CDR3 contains 16 residues. Germline V gives CDR1 LGHNA, CDR2 YSLEER. Trimming cost V 0 bases and J 3 bases, with 11 bases left between them. The CDR3 nucleotides are TGCGCCAGCAGCCAAGAGGGCACGGTCTACACCGGGGAGCTGTTTTTT. Translated, it gives CASSQEGTVYTGELFF.

This chain uses TRBV6-6 with TRBJ2-2, with 8 bases that match TRBD2. Trimming took 5 bases from V and 3 from J; bases not matched to a gene: 5. The length of the CDR3 is 15 residues. CDR1 MNHNY and CDR2 SVGAGI come from the germline V gene (reference sequence). The CDR3 loop reads CASSTGGAYTGELFF. In nucleotides, the CDR3 is TGTGCCAGCAGTACGGGGGGGGCCTACACCGGGGAGCTGTTTTTT.

The V gene is TRBV7-3, the J gene TRBJ1-6; D not certain. The germline V gene has CDR1 SGHTA and CDR2 FQGTGA. V dropped 2 bases and J dropped 8 bases, with 7 bases sitting between them. This CDR3 is 13 amino acids long. The CDR3 protein is CASSLLRDSPLHF. As DNA, the CDR3 is TGTGCCAGCAGCTTACTCCGGGATTCACCCCTCCACTTT.

This chain joins TRBV5-5 and TRBJ1-3, with 8 bases that match TRBD1. The junction had 13 bases not matched to a gene; V was cut back by 0 bases and J by 2 bases. CDR1 is SGHKS, CDR2 YYEKEE, per germline (reference sequence). The CDR3 contains 19 residues. The CDR3 nucleotides read TGTGCCAGCAGCTTGGATGACAGGGGCCTCATACTGACTGGAAACACCATATATTTT. Protein sequence: CASSLDDRGLILTGNTIYF.

This chain joins TRBV18 and TRBJ1-5; weak D call: TRBD1 (5 bases). Germline values: CDR1 KGHSH, CDR2 LQKENI. V lost 2 bases to trimming and J lost 6 bases, with 14 bases between them. The CDR3 has 15 amino acids. DNA of the CDR3: TGTGCCAGCTCACCAACCCAGGGTGTAAGTCAGCCCCAGCATTTT. Translating it yields CASSPTQGVSQPQHF.

The J gene is TRBJ1-2, the V gene TRBV28, with 9 positions matching TRBD1. The V gene's germline CDR1 is MDHEN and CDR2 SYDVKM. The length of the CDR3 is 14 residues. The trim removed 4 bases at V and 8 bases at J, leaving 8 bases unmatched. In DNA, the CDR3 is TGTGCCAGCAGTTCTCCGGACAGGGGAACGGGCTACACCTTC. This translates into CASSSPDRGTGYTF.

The chain recombines TRBV5-4 with TRBJ1-1; weak D call: TRBD1 (6 bases). The germline V gene encodes CDR1 SGHNT and CDR2 YYREEE (reference sequence). This CDR3 has 14 residues. The V and J ends lost 5 bases and 3 bases respectively, with 14 bases between them. CDR3 amino acids: CASSERGGHTEAFF. CDR3 in DNA: TGTGCCAGCAGTGAAAGGGGGGGGCACACTGAAGCTTTCTTT. Full variable domain (outside the CDR3, taken from reference TRBV5-4 and TRBJ1-1): ETGVTQSPTHLIKTRGQQVTLRCSSQSGHNTVSWYQQALGQGPQFIFQYYREEENGRGNFPPRFSGLQFPNYSSELNVNALELDDSALYLCASSERGGHTEAFFGQGTRLTVV.

The chain recombines TRBV7-7 with TRBJ2-2; D possibly corresponds to TRBD1 (6 bases). Germline V CDR1 and CDR2: SSHAT, FNYEAQ (reference sequence). The V gene lost 3 bases and the J gene lost 5 bases, with 10 bases spanning the gap. CDR3 length: 14 residues. This chain's CDR3 is CASSFGQITGELFF. The CDR3 nucleotides are TGTGCCAGCAGCTTTGGACAGATTACCGGGGAGCTGTTTTTT. Based on the CDR3 plus reference TRBV7-7 and TRBJ2-2, the full variable domain is GAGVSQSPRYKVTKRGQDVTLRCDPISSHATLYWYQQALGQGPEFLTYFNYEAQPDKSGLPSDRFSAERPEGSISTLTIQRTEQRDSAMYRCASSFGQITGELFFGEGSRLTVL.

The rearrangement links TRBV5-1 to TRBJ2-7; 8 nucleotides match TRBD2. Losses at the gene ends were 2 bases for V and 3 bases for J; bases not matched to a gene: 13. The length of the CDR3 is 17 residues. The germline gives CDR1 SGHRS, CDR2 YFSETQ. CDR3 nucleotide sequence: TGCGCCAGCAGCTTAGAGGGGCGGGGGGCTCCCTACTACGAGCAGTACTTC. This sequence encodes CASSLEGRGAPYYEQYF.

This chain uses TRBV5-1 with TRBJ1-2, with 8 bases fitting TRBD1. Trimming took 4 bases from V and 0 from J; bases not matched to a gene: 11. Germline V lookup: CDR1 SGHRS, CDR2 YFSETQ. This CDR3 contains 17 residues. The CDR3, as DNA: TGCGCCAGCAGCCAGACAATACGGGACAGGACTAACTATGGCTACACCTTC. Protein product: CASSQTIRDRTNYGYTF.

The chain has TRBV19 and TRBJ1-1; TRBD1 matches at 8 bases. V lost 1 base to trimming and J lost 0 bases; unmatched junction nucleotides: 4. CDR1 is LNHDA and CDR2 is SQIVND in the germline V gene (reference sequence). This CDR3 has 16 amino acids. In DNA form, the CDR3 reads TGTGCCAGTAGTATAGGGACAGGGTCCATGAACACTGAAGCTTTCTTT. Its protein is CASSIGTGSMNTEAFF.

The chain recombines TRBV27 with TRBJ1-3, with 8 bases aligning to TRBD1. The germline gives CDR1 MNHEY, CDR2 SMNVEV (reference sequence). This CDR3 is built from 15 residues. V lost 6 bases to trimming and J lost 3 bases; unmatched junction nucleotides: 7. CDR3 DNA: TGTGCCAGCAGGGCGCAGGGGGCGCTTGGAAACACCATATATTTT. It encodes CASRAQGALGNTIYF.

The CDR3 is CASSHGDRAGNQPQHF. CDR3 coding DNA: TGCGCCAGCAGCCACGGCGACAGGGCCGGCAATCAGCCCCAGCATTTT. The chain uses TRBV4-1 and TRBJ1-5; 7 bases fit TRBD1. V shed 3 bases and J 2 bases; nucleotides not matched to a gene: 7. Germline assignment: CDR1 MGHRA and CDR2 YSYEKL. This CDR3 is built from 16 residues.

This chain uses TRBV27 with TRBJ2-7; tentatively, D is TRBD1 (5 bases). This CDR3 region has 13 residues. Germline CDR1 reads MNHEY; CDR2 reads SMNVEV (reference sequence). The germline V and J ends were trimmed by 3 bases and 2 bases, with 8 bases remaining between them. This chain's CDR3 is CASSFRRAYEQYF. The CDR3 nucleotides are TGTGCCAGCAGTTTCCGCAGGGCCTACGAGCAGTACTTC.

This clone has just a few counts. The chain couples TRBV4-1 to TRBJ1-4, with a possible D match to TRBD1 (6 bases). The CDR3 has 13 residues. Germline CDR1 MGHRA, CDR2 YSYEKL. V was trimmed by 4 bases and J by 8 bases, leaving 11 bases between them. The chain's CDR3 is CASSLDSGEKLFF. The CDR3 region has the DNA TGCGCCAGCAGCCTGGACAGTGGAGAAAAACTGTTTTTT.

The chain recombines TRBV7-6 with TRBJ2-1; TRBD2 matches 9 bases. The length of the CDR3 is 16 residues. V dropped 4 bases and J dropped 1; count of bases not matched to a gene: 5. Per the germline V gene, CDR1 is SGHVS and CDR2 is FNYEAQ. CDR3 nucleotides: TGTGCCAGCAGCTCGCTAGCGGGGTCGTCCTACAATGAGCAGTTCTTC. It yields the protein CASSSLAGSSYNEQFF.

This clone was detected a few times. This chain's CDR3 is CASSEAKLLNTEAFF. The CDR3 coding sequence is TGTGCCAGCAGTGAAGCGAAACTTCTGAACACTGAAGCTTTCTTT. The J gene is TRBJ1-1, the V gene TRBV2; the D is unclear. Deletions cut 0 bases from V and 0 bases from J, with 8 bases between. This CDR3 contains 15 residues. Germline V gene data show CDR1 as SNHLY and CDR2 as FYNNEI.

Here the CDR3 reads CASSLEQGNSPLHF. The CDR3 coding sequence is TGCGCCAGCAGCTTGGAACAGGGGAATTCACCCCTCCACTTT. The V and J genes are TRBV5-1 and TRBJ1-6, with 7 nucleotides matching TRBD1. With V trimmed by 0 bases and J by 7 bases, 1 base remained unmatched. CDR3 length: 14 residues. CDR1 and CDR2 from the germline V gene are SGHRS and YFSETQ.

The chain joins TRBV7-8 to TRBJ2-1, with TRBD1 as a possible D gene (5 bases). The CDR3 has 15 residues. Germline CDR1 and CDR2: SGHVS and FQNEAQ. V shed 2 bases and J shed 4 bases, with 12 bases lying between them. In nucleotides, the CDR3 is TGTGCCAGCAGCTTACTCAGGGTTGATTACAATGAGCAGTTCTTC. It is translated as CASSLLRVDYNEQFF.

V and J are TRBV4-2 and TRBJ2-5; 9 bases match TRBD1. CDR3 size: 15 residues. Germline V gene sequence: CDR1 LGHNA, CDR2 YNFKEQ. V trimming: 3 bases; J trimming: 11 bases; junction bases outside the gene matches: 13. CDR3 region: CASSHPGQGKRGQYF. The CDR3 DNA reads as TGTGCCAGCAGCCATCCCGGACAGGGGAAACGTGGACAGTACTTC.